These 29 T cell receptor beta chains were sequenced from one sample in a study of blood T cell repertoires in COVID-19. TCRdb's table, derived via immunoSEQ multiplex PCR, lists solely in-frame clones and lacks some. Of 190,000 or so clones listed, around 87% are singletons. Sequenced input: peripheral blood. All receptors derive from a man aged 40-49 years with active or convalescent COVID-19.

This chain uses TRBV5-1 with TRBJ2-5; D not certain. Germline lookup yields CDR1 SGHRS and CDR2 YFSETQ. The CDR3 has 13 amino acids. V lost 3 bases to trimming and J lost 4 bases, with 10 bases between them. CDR3 sequence: CASSWAQGETQYF. CDR3 sequence (DNA): TGCGCCAGCAGCTGGGCCCAAGGAGAGACCCAGTACTTC.

J is TRBJ1-2 and V is TRBV2; 11 nucleotides match TRBD1. This CDR3 spans 13 amino acids. Germline V CDR1 and CDR2: SNHLY, FYNNEI. V lost 6 bases and J lost 6; bases outside the gene matches: 3. The CDR3 sequence: CASRGQGGNGYTF. CDR3 nucleotides: TGTGCCAGCAGGGGACAGGGGGGCAATGGCTACACCTTC.

This chain links TRBV24-1 with TRBJ2-6, with D unresolved. Germline V gives CDR1 KGHDR, CDR2 SFDVKD. This CDR3 contains 15 residues. Trimming removed 6 bases from V and 3 bases from J, with 11 bases in between. In DNA form, the CDR3 reads TGTGCCACCAGTTCGGTAGGAGTTGGGGCCAACGTCCTGACTTTC. This codes for CATSSVGVGANVLTF.

The chain combines TRBV3-1 (or the pseudogene TRBV3-2) with TRBJ1-2; TRBD1 matches 9 bases. Germline CDR1 and CDR2: LGHDT and YNNKEL (reference sequence). The CDR3 totals 14 residues. After removal of 4 bases from V and 4 bases from J, the junction contained 4 bases not matched to a gene. The CDR3 DNA sequence: TGTGCCAGCAGCCCCAGGACAGGGGTCTATGGCTACACCTTC. Its protein product is CASSPRTGVYGYTF.

The CDR3 sequence is CASSIGANEKLFF. The CDR3 DNA follows: TGTGCCAGTAGTATCGGGGCTAATGAAAAACTGTTTTTT. The V call is TRBV19, the J call TRBJ1-4; no firm D call. Germline values: CDR1 LNHDA, CDR2 SQIVND (reference sequence). This CDR3 comprises 13 residues. Trimming took off 3 bases at V and 3 bases at J, with 5 bases between the two ends.

V and J are TRBV5-1 and TRBJ1-2; D unresolved. Deletions cut 2 bases from V and 0 bases from J, with 17 bases between. Germline-derived CDR1 and CDR2 are SGHRS and YFSETQ. The CDR3 loop spans 17 amino acids. Here the CDR3 DNA reads TGCGCCAGCAGCTTATCTTCCGGGAAGCGAGCTAACTATGGCTACACCTTC. This gives the protein CASSLSSGKRANYGYTF. The full variable domain, in which reference TRBV5-1 and TRBJ1-2 provide the parts outside the CDR3, is KAGVTQTPRYLIKTRGQQVTLSCSPISGHRSVSWYQQTPGQGLQFLFEYFSETQRNKGNFPGRFSGRQFSNSRSEMNVSTLELGDSALYLCASSLSSGKRANYGYTFGSGTRLTVV.

The V and J genes are TRBV19 and TRBJ1-1, with TRBD1 identical over 10 bases. CDR1 and CDR2 (germline): LNHDA, SQIVND (reference sequence). V was clipped by 6 bases and J by 7 bases; unmatched bases: 8. The CDR3 is made up of 14 amino acids. CDR3 amino acids: CASRADRGRGEAFF. CDR3 coding DNA: TGTGCCAGTAGAGCCGACAGGGGGCGCGGTGAAGCTTTCTTT. The whole variable domain, filled in from reference TRBV19 and TRBJ1-1, reads DGGITQSPKYLFRKEGQNVTLSCEQNLNHDAMYWYRQDPGQGLRLIYYSQIVNDFQKGDIAEGYSVSREKKESFPLTVTSAQKNPTAFYLCASRADRGRGEAFFGQGTRLTVV.

The chain uses TRBV11-2 and TRBJ1-1, with D uncertain. Trimming left V 2 bases short and J 1 base short, with 8 bases between. There are 14 residues in the CDR3. Germline V gene data show CDR1 as SGHAT and CDR2 as FQNNGV. The CDR3 sequence is CASSLPTGNTEAFF. DNA for the CDR3: TGTGCCAGCAGCTTACCCACTGGGAACACTGAAGCTTTCTTT. The full variable domain, its missing parts supplied by reference TRBV11-2 and TRBJ1-1, is EAGVAQSPRYKIIEKRQSVAFWCNPISGHATLYWYQQILGQGPKLLIQFQNNGVVDDSQLPKDRFSAERLKGVDSTLKIQPAKLEDSAVYLCASSLPTGNTEAFFGQGTRLTVV.

This chain uses TRBV6-4 with TRBJ2-7; 8 nucleotides agree with TRBD1. CDR1 MRHNA and CDR2 SNTAGT come from the germline V gene. The CDR3 length is 16 residues. V was pared by 1 base and J by 0 bases, with 5 bases of the junction left unmatched. Here the CDR3 reads CASSDWGTGISYEQYF. The CDR3 bases are TGTGCCAGCAGTGACTGGGGGACAGGAATCTCCTACGAGCAGTACTTC.

V gene TRBV30 combines with J gene TRBJ1-1; D is perhaps TRBD1 (5 bases). The CDR3 runs to 13 residues. Per germline, CDR1 GTSNPN and CDR2 SVGIG (reference sequence). V was trimmed by 4 bases and J by 1 base, leaving 10 bases between them. The CDR3 nucleotides are TGTGCCTGGAAGACAGAACCGAACACTGAAGCTTTCTTT. Protein sequence: CAWKTEPNTEAFF.

The rearrangement uses TRBV7-9 and TRBJ2-1, with 9 positions matching TRBD2. This CDR3 has 16 amino acids. The germline CDR1 and CDR2 sequences are SEHNR and FQNEAQ (reference sequence). Trimming removed 0 bases from V and 2 bases from J; junction bases left unmatched: 2. CDR3 sequence (DNA): TGTGCCAGCAGCTTAGCGGGCGGGGGGGCCTACAATGAGCAGTTCTTC. Its translation: CASSLAGGGAYNEQFF. Filled out from reference TRBV7-9 and TRBJ2-1, the complete variable domain reads DTGVSQNPRHKITKRGQNVTFRCDPISEHNRLYWYRQTLGQGPEFLTYFQNEAQLEKSRLLSDRFSAERPKGSFSTLEIQRTEQGDSAMYLCASSLAGGGAYNEQFFGPGTRLTVL.

The genes are TRBV5-6 and TRBJ2-2; 9 bases line up with TRBD1. In germline, CDR1 is SGHDT, CDR2 YYEEEE. This CDR3 is 15 amino acids long. Trimming cost V 3 bases and J 7 bases; bases outside gene matches: 7. This chain's CDR3 is CASSSNRGLSGELFF. The CDR3 DNA reads TGTGCCAGCAGCTCGAACAGGGGGCTCAGCGGGGAGCTGTTTTTT.

The V call is TRBV7-9, the J call TRBJ1-6, with a tentative D call TRBD1 (5 bases). From germline, CDR1 is SEHNR and CDR2 FQNEAQ (reference sequence). The CDR3 runs 16 residues. Trimming took off 8 bases at V and 9 bases at J, with 23 bases between the two ends. The CDR3 here is CASSPPGQGRSSPLHF. DNA for the CDR3: TGTGCCAGCTCACCCCCCGGTCAGGGAAGGAGTTCACCCCTCCACTTT. The variable domain in full, with the rest retrieved from reference TRBV7-9 and TRBJ1-6, is DTGVSQNPRHKITKRGQNVTFRCDPISEHNRLYWYRQTLGQGPEFLTYFQNEAQLEKSRLLSDRFSAERPKGSFSTLEIQRTEQGDSAMYLCASSPPGQGRSSPLHFGNGTRLTVT.

The genes are TRBV6-5 and TRBJ2-7; 7 bases map to TRBD1. The germline CDR1 and CDR2 sequences are MNHEY and SVGAGI. The CDR3 spans 14 residues. V lost 7 bases, J lost 1 base, and 7 bases stayed unmatched. The DNA of the CDR3 is TGTGCCAGCAAACCGGGACAGCGATCCTACGAGCAGTACTTC. It codes for CASKPGQRSYEQYF.

This clone was seen more than once but under ten times. This chain links TRBV6-4 with TRBJ2-2; TRBD2 matches at 9 bases. The CDR3 consists of 17 residues. Germline-derived CDR1 and CDR2 are MRHNA and SNTAGT. Trimming cost V 2 bases and J 6 bases; bases outside gene matches: 10. The CDR3 coding sequence is TGTGCCAGCAGTGACACCCTTCGCGGGGGGGAGTCCGGGGAGCTGTTTTTT. Amino acid sequence: CASSDTLRGGESGELFF.

A few counts support this clone. The chain uses TRBV30 and TRBJ1-1; D gene ambiguous. Trimming cost V 4 bases and J 6 bases, with 15 bases left between them. CDR1 and CDR2 (germline): GTSNPN, SVGIG (reference sequence). CDR3 length: 13 amino acids. CDR3 sequence (DNA): TGTGCCTGGACTGACTTCCCGACCTCTGAAGCTTTCTTT. Amino acid sequence: CAWTDFPTSEAFF.

In its sample, this clone was seen once. The V call is TRBV5-1, the J call TRBJ1-6; TRBD1 agrees at 7 bases. The CDR3 is 15 amino acids. CDR1 is SGHRS and CDR2 is YFSETQ in the germline V gene. J lost 9 bases, V lost 2 bases, and 8 bases had no gene match. The CDR3 DNA is TGCGCCAGCAGCTTCTCTCAGGGGGTTAGTTCACCCCTCCACTTT. It specifies CASSFSQGVSSPLHF.

This clone was counted between two and nine times. This chain joins TRBV9 and TRBJ1-2; TRBD1 aligns across 10 bases. The germline V gene has CDR1 SGDLS and CDR2 YYNGEE. This CDR3 has 16 residues. V lost 4 bases to trimming and J lost 3 bases; unmatched junction nucleotides: 9. For the CDR3, the DNA is TGTGCCAGCAGCTCCCCCGGGACAGGGGATGACTATGGCTACACCTTC. Residues: CASSSPGTGDDYGYTF.

The chain links TRBV6-5 to TRBJ2-4; 7 bases are a match to TRBD1. Losses at the gene ends were 7 bases for V and 5 bases for J; bases not matched to a gene: 8. The CDR3 is 14 amino acids. Germline CDR1 MNHEY, CDR2 SVGAGI. Written as DNA, the CDR3 is TGTGCCAGCACCCCGTGGCAGGGGGAAAACATTCAGTACTTC. This codes for CASTPWQGENIQYF.

The CDR3 DNA reads as TGTGCCAGCAGCGTTCCTAGCGTCAATGAGCAGTTCTTC. It yields the protein CASSVPSVNEQFF. This rearrangement joins TRBV11-2 to TRBJ2-1; TRBD2 is a possible D gene (6 bases). Trimming took 5 bases from V and 6 from J, leaving 11 bases between them. The germline V gene encodes CDR1 SGHAT and CDR2 FQNNGV. This CDR3 is 13 amino acids long.

The chain has TRBV5-8 and TRBJ2-1; TRBD1 agrees at 9 bases. V was pared by 2 bases and J by 4 bases, with 1 base of the junction left unmatched. This CDR3 contains 14 residues. Germline loops: CDR1 SGHTS, CDR2 YDEGEE. In DNA, the CDR3 is TGTGCCAGCAGCTTCGACAGGGGGTACAATGAGCAGTTCTTC. Translation gives CASSFDRGYNEQFF. The whole variable domain, remainder taken from reference TRBV5-8 and TRBJ2-1, is EAGVTQSPTHLIKTRGQQATLRCSPISGHTSVYWYQQALGLGLQFLLWYDEGEERNRGNFPPRFSGRQFPNYSSELNVNALELEDSALYLCASSFDRGYNEQFFGPGTRLTVL.

To note about this clone: A junction boundary mismatches the germline segment, possibly from a read error. The rearrangement uses TRBV12-3 or TRBV12-4 and TRBJ2-2; the D gene is possibly TRBD1 (5 bases). The CDR3 loop spans 13 amino acids. The CDR3 here is CAGRVLDTGELFF. CDR3 in DNA: TGTGCCGGCAGGGTTTTAGACACCGGGGAGCTGTTTTTT.

The V gene is TRBV19, the J gene TRBJ1-2; TRBD1 matches at 12 bases. In germline, CDR1 is LNHDA, CDR2 SQIVND (reference sequence). Trimming removed 3 bases from V and 5 bases from J; junction bases left unmatched: 10. CDR3 size: 17 residues. CDR3 sequence reads: CASSIGTGGAGGYGYTF. DNA of the CDR3: TGTGCCAGTAGTATCGGGACAGGGGGCGCCGGAGGATATGGCTACACCTTC.

The genes are TRBV3-1 (or the pseudogene TRBV3-2) and TRBJ1-5; the D is unclear. Germline V CDR1 and CDR2: LGHDT, YNNKEL (reference sequence). With 0 bases removed from V and 5 bases from J, the gap between germline ends came to 8 bases. This CDR3 is 14 amino acids long. CDR3 loop: CASSQDTGYQPQHF. In nucleotides, the CDR3 is TGTGCCAGCAGCCAAGATACCGGGTATCAGCCCCAGCATTTT.

The chain is built from TRBV28 and TRBJ1-2; 7 bases match TRBD1. Per the germline V gene, CDR1 is MDHEN and CDR2 is SYDVKM. The junction had 4 bases not matched to a gene; V was cut back by 6 bases and J by 6 bases. The CDR3 length is 12 residues. CDR3 nucleotides: TGTGCCAGCAGCCCAGGGGGACATGGCTACACCTTC. It encodes CASSPGGHGYTF.

This rearrangement joins TRBV28 to TRBJ1-5; the D gene is possibly TRBD1 (5 bases). Trimming took 2 bases from V and 7 from J, leaving 18 bases between them. This CDR3 is 16 amino acids long. Germline V lookup: CDR1 MDHEN, CDR2 SYDVKM. The CDR3 is CASSLRGTHRGQPQHF. The CDR3 DNA follows: TGTGCCAGCAGTTTACGCGGGACCCATAGAGGGCAGCCCCAGCATTTT.

This chain joins TRBV4-1 and TRBJ2-2; TRBD2 agrees at 9 bases. Germline lookup yields CDR1 MGHRA and CDR2 YSYEKL. V shed 1 base, J shed 2 bases, and the junction held 2 bases outside the gene matches. The CDR3 loop spans 16 amino acids. The CDR3 spells CASSQVGTSNTGELFF. CDR3 sequence (DNA): TGCGCCAGCAGCCAAGTTGGGACTAGCAACACCGGGGAGCTGTTTTTT.

The V gene is TRBV30, the J gene TRBJ1-1; 7 bases line up with TRBD1. Unmatched junction bases numbered 3, after V lost 1 base and J lost 1 base. The CDR3 is made up of 14 amino acids. CDR1 GTSNPN and CDR2 SVGIG come from the germline V gene (reference sequence). The CDR3 nucleotides read TGTGCCTGGAGTGAGGGGGCTACGAACACTGAAGCTTTCTTT. As protein: CAWSEGATNTEAFF.

The chain recombines TRBV6-5 with TRBJ2-5; perhaps TRBD1 as D (6 bases). Trimming took 6 bases from V and 1 from J, leaving 12 bases between them. This CDR3 comprises 14 residues. CDR1 is MNHEY, CDR2 SVGAGI, per germline. The CDR3 DNA sequence: TGTGCCAGCAGCTACGGGACACTCCAAGAGACCCAGTACTTC. This gives the protein CASSYGTLQETQYF.